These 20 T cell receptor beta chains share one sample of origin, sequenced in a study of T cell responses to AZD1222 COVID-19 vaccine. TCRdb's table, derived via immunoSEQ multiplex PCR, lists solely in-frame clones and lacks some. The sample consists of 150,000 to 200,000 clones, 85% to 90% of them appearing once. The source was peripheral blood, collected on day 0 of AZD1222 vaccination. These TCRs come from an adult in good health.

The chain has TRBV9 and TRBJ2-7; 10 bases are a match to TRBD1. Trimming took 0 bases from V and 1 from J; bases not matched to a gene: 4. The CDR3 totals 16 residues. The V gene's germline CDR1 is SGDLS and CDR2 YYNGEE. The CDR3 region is CASSVGDRGLSYEQYF. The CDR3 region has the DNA TGTGCCAGCAGCGTAGGTGACAGGGGGCTTTCCTACGAGCAGTACTTC. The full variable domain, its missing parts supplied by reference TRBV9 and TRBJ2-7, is DSGVTQTPKHLITATGQRVTLRCSPRSGDLSVYWYQQSLDQGLQFLIQYYNGEERAKGNILERFSAQQFPDLHSELNLSSLELGDSALYFCASSVGDRGLSYEQYFGPGTRLTVT.

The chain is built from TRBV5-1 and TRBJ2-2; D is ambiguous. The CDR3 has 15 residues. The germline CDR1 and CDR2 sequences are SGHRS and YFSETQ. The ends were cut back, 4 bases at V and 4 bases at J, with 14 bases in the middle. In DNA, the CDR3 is TGCGCCAGCAGCATACTATCCCTGGCCACCGGGGAGCTGTTTTTT. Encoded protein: CASSILSLATGELFF. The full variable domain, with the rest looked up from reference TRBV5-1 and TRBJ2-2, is KAGVTQTPRYLIKTRGQQVTLSCSPISGHRSVSWYQQTPGQGLQFLFEYFSETQRNKGNFPGRFSGRQFSNSRSEMNVSTLELGDSALYLCASSILSLATGELFFGEGSRLTVL.

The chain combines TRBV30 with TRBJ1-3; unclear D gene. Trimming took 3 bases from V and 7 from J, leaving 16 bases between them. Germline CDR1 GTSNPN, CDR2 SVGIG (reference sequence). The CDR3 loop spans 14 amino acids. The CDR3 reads CAWRDLQSGNTIYF. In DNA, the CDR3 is TGTGCCTGGAGGGACTTACAGAGTGGGAACACCATATATTTT.

The CDR3 sequence is CASSPALTRTSLLNYGYTF. CDR3 in DNA: TGTGCCAGCTCACCCGCGCTAACCAGGACAAGCCTACTTAACTATGGCTACACCTTC. The V and J genes are TRBV18 and TRBJ1-2; D might be TRBD1 (5 bases). V was shortened by 3 bases and J by 1 base, with 24 bases between the two germline ends. Germline CDR1 reads KGHSH; CDR2 reads LQKENI. The CDR3 consists of 19 residues. Combining the CDR3 with reference TRBV18 and TRBJ1-2 gives the whole variable domain NAGVMQNPRHLVRRRGQEARLRCSPMKGHSHVYWYRQLPEEGLKFMVYLQKENIIDESGMPKERFSAEFPKEGPSILRIQQVVRGDSAAYFCASSPALTRTSLLNYGYTFGSGTRLTVV.

Written as DNA, the CDR3 is TGTGCCAGTAGTATCGGCGGACTGAACACTGAAGCTTTCTTT. Translated, it gives CASSIGGLNTEAFF. The chain has TRBV19 and TRBJ1-1; D gene unclear. CDR1 and CDR2 from the germline V gene are LNHDA and SQIVND (reference sequence). V was trimmed by 3 bases and J by 0 bases, leaving 8 bases between them. This CDR3 is 14 amino acids long. Using reference TRBV19 and TRBJ1-1 for the parts outside the CDR3, the full variable domain is DGGITQSPKYLFRKEGQNVTLSCEQNLNHDAMYWYRQDPGQGLRLIYYSQIVNDFQKGDIAEGYSVSREKKESFPLTVTSAQKNPTAFYLCASSIGGLNTEAFFGQGTRLTVV.

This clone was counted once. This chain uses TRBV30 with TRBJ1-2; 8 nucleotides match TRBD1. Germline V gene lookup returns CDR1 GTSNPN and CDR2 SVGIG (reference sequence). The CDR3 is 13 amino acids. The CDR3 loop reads CALSTGASYGYTF. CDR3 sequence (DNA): TGTGCTCTCTCGACAGGGGCGAGCTATGGCTACACCTTC. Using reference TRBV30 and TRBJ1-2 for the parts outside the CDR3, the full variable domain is SQTIHQWPATLVQPVGSPLSLECTVEGTSNPNLYWYRQAAGRGLQLLFYSVGIGQISSEVPQNLSASRPQDRQFILSSKKLLLSDSGFYLCALSTGASYGYTFGSGTRLTVV.

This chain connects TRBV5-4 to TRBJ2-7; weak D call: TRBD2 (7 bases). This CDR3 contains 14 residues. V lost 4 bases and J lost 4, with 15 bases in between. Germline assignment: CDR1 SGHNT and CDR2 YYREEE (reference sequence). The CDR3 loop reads CASSRGAGIYEQYF. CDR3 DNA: TGTGCCAGCAGCCGGGGGGCTGGGATTTACGAGCAGTACTTC. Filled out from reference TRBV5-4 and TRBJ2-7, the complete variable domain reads ETGVTQSPTHLIKTRGQQVTLRCSSQSGHNTVSWYQQALGQGPQFIFQYYREEENGRGNFPPRFSGLQFPNYSSELNVNALELDDSALYLCASSRGAGIYEQYFGPGTRLTVT.

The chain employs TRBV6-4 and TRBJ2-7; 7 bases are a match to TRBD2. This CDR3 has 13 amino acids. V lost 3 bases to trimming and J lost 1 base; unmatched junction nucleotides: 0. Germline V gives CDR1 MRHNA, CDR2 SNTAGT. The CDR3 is CASSEGGSYEQYF. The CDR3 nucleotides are TGTGCCAGCAGTGAGGGGGGGTCCTACGAGCAGTACTTC.

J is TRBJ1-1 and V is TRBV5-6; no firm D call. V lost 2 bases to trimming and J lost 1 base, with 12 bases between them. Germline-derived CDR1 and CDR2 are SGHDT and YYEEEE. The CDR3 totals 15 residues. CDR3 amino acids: CASSFGHSRNTEAFF. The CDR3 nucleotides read TGTGCCAGCAGCTTTGGGCACAGCCGGAACACTGAAGCTTTCTTT.

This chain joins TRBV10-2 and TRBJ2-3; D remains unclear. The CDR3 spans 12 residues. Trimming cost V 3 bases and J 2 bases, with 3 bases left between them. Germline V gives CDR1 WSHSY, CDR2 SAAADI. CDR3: CASSEYTDTQYF. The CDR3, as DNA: TGCGCCAGCAGTGAATACACAGATACGCAGTATTTT.

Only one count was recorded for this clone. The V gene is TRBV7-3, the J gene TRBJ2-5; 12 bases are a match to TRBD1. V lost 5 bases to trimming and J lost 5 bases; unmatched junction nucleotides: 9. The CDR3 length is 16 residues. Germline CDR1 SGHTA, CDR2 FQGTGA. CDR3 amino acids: CASSQVGTGGAETQYF. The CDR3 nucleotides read TGTGCCAGCAGCCAAGTAGGGACAGGGGGCGCGGAGACCCAGTACTTC.

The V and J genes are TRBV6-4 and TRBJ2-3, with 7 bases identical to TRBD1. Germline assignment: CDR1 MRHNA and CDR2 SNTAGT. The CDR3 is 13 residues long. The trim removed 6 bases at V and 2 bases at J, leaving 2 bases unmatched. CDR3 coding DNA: TGTGCCAGCAGCGGGACAGACACAGATACGCAGTATTTT. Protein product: CASSGTDTDTQYF.

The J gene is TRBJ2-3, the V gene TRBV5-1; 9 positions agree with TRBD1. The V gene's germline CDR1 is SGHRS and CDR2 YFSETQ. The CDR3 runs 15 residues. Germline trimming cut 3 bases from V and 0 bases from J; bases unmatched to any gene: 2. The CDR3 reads CASSSGQGSTDTQYF. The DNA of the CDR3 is TGCGCCAGCAGCTCGGGACAGGGTAGCACAGATACGCAGTATTTT.

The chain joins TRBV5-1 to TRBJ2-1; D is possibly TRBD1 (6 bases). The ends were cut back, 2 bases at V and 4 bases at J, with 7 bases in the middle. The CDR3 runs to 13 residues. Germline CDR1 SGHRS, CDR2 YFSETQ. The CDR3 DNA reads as TGCGCCAGCAGCTTTACAGGGTACAATGAGCAGTTCTTC. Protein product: CASSFTGYNEQFF. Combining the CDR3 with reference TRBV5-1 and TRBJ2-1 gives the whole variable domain KAGVTQTPRYLIKTRGQQVTLSCSPISGHRSVSWYQQTPGQGLQFLFEYFSETQRNKGNFPGRFSGRQFSNSRSEMNVSTLELGDSALYLCASSFTGYNEQFFGPGTRLTVL.

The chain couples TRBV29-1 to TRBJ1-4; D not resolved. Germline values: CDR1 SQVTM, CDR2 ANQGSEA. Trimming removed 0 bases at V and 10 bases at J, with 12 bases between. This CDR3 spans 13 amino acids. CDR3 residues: CSVEDGQVRKLFF. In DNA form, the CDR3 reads TGCAGCGTTGAAGATGGGCAGGTTCGAAAACTGTTTTTT.

The CDR3 nucleotides read TGTGCCAGCAGCCTAGCGCCGGGACGGAATTCACCCCTCCACTTT. Residues: CASSLAPGRNSPLHF. The J gene is TRBJ1-6, the V gene TRBV28, with D maybe TRBD1 (5 bases). The germline gives CDR1 MDHEN, CDR2 SYDVKM. V was cut by 6 bases and J by 7 bases, with 16 bases left in between. This CDR3 is 15 amino acids long. Full variable domain (outside the CDR3, taken from reference TRBV28 and TRBJ1-6): DVKVTQSSRYLVKRTGEKVFLECVQDMDHENMFWYRQDPGLGLRLIYFSYDVKMKEKGDIPEGYSVSREKKERFSLILESASTNQTSMYLCASSLAPGRNSPLHFGNGTRLTVT.

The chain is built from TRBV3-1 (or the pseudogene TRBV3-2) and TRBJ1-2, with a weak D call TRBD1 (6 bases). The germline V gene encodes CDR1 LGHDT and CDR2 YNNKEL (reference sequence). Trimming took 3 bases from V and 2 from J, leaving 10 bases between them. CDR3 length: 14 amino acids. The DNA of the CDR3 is TGTGCCAGCAGCCACCAAACAGGGAACTATGGCTACACCTTC. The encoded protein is CASSHQTGNYGYTF.

In DNA, the CDR3 is TGTGCCAGCAGCTTCAGACCAGGGGGTAGTTTGTACTTC. Amino acid sequence: CASSFRPGGSLYF. This chain joins TRBV11-3 and TRBJ2-7; TRBD1 matches at 7 bases. Germline CDR1 and CDR2: SGHNT and YENEEA. This CDR3 has 13 amino acids. V dropped 3 bases and J dropped 12; count of bases not matched to a gene: 11.

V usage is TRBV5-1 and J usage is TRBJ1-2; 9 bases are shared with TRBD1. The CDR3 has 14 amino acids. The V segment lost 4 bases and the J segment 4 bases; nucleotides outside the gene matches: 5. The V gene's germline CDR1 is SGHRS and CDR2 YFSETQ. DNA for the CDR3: TGCGCCAGCAGCCCTGGACAGGGGAGCTATGGCTACACCTTC. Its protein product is CASSPGQGSYGYTF.

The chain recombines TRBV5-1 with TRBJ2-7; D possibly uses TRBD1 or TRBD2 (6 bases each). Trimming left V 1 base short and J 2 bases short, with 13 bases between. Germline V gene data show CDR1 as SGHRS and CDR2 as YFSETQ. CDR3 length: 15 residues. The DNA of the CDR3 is TGCGCCAGCAGCTTGTCCGGGGGCGGTACCTACGAGCAGTACTTC. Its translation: CASSLSGGGTYEQYF. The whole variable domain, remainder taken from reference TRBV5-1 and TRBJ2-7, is KAGVTQTPRYLIKTRGQQVTLSCSPISGHRSVSWYQQTPGQGLQFLFEYFSETQRNKGNFPGRFSGRQFSNSRSEMNVSTLELGDSALYLCASSLSGGGTYEQYFGPGTRLTVT.